Given below is one TCR beta chain in context. What it recognizes is unknown. The ends were cut back, 2 bases at V and 9 bases at J, with 11 bases in the middle. Germline V gene data show CDR1 as WNHNN and CDR2 as SYGVQD (reference sequence). There are 12 residues in the CDR3. The PCR ran on 60 Vbeta and 13 Jbeta primers. Clones were sequenced by immunoSEQ multiplex PCR, and TCRdb holds only the in-frame ones, with some missing. The profile covers hundreds of thousands of clones, with roughly 80% appearing a single time and 15% to 19% taken by the ten largest. The sample originates from a study of cytomegalovirus exposure and HLA in healthy donors. Study results and caveats: In a later analysis, a missense DCLRE1C variant was linked to TCR beta V- and J-gene trimming.

Sequencing was done on a sample of PBMCs. This sequence was found in a man between 40 and 49 years old in good health and CMV-seronegative. The chain recombines TRBV10-1 with TRBJ2-7; the D gene is possibly TRBD2 (6 bases). The CDR3 loop reads CASSELSGGQYF. The CDR3 coding sequence is TGCGCCAGCAGTGAGCTGTCCGGGGGGCAGTACTTC.